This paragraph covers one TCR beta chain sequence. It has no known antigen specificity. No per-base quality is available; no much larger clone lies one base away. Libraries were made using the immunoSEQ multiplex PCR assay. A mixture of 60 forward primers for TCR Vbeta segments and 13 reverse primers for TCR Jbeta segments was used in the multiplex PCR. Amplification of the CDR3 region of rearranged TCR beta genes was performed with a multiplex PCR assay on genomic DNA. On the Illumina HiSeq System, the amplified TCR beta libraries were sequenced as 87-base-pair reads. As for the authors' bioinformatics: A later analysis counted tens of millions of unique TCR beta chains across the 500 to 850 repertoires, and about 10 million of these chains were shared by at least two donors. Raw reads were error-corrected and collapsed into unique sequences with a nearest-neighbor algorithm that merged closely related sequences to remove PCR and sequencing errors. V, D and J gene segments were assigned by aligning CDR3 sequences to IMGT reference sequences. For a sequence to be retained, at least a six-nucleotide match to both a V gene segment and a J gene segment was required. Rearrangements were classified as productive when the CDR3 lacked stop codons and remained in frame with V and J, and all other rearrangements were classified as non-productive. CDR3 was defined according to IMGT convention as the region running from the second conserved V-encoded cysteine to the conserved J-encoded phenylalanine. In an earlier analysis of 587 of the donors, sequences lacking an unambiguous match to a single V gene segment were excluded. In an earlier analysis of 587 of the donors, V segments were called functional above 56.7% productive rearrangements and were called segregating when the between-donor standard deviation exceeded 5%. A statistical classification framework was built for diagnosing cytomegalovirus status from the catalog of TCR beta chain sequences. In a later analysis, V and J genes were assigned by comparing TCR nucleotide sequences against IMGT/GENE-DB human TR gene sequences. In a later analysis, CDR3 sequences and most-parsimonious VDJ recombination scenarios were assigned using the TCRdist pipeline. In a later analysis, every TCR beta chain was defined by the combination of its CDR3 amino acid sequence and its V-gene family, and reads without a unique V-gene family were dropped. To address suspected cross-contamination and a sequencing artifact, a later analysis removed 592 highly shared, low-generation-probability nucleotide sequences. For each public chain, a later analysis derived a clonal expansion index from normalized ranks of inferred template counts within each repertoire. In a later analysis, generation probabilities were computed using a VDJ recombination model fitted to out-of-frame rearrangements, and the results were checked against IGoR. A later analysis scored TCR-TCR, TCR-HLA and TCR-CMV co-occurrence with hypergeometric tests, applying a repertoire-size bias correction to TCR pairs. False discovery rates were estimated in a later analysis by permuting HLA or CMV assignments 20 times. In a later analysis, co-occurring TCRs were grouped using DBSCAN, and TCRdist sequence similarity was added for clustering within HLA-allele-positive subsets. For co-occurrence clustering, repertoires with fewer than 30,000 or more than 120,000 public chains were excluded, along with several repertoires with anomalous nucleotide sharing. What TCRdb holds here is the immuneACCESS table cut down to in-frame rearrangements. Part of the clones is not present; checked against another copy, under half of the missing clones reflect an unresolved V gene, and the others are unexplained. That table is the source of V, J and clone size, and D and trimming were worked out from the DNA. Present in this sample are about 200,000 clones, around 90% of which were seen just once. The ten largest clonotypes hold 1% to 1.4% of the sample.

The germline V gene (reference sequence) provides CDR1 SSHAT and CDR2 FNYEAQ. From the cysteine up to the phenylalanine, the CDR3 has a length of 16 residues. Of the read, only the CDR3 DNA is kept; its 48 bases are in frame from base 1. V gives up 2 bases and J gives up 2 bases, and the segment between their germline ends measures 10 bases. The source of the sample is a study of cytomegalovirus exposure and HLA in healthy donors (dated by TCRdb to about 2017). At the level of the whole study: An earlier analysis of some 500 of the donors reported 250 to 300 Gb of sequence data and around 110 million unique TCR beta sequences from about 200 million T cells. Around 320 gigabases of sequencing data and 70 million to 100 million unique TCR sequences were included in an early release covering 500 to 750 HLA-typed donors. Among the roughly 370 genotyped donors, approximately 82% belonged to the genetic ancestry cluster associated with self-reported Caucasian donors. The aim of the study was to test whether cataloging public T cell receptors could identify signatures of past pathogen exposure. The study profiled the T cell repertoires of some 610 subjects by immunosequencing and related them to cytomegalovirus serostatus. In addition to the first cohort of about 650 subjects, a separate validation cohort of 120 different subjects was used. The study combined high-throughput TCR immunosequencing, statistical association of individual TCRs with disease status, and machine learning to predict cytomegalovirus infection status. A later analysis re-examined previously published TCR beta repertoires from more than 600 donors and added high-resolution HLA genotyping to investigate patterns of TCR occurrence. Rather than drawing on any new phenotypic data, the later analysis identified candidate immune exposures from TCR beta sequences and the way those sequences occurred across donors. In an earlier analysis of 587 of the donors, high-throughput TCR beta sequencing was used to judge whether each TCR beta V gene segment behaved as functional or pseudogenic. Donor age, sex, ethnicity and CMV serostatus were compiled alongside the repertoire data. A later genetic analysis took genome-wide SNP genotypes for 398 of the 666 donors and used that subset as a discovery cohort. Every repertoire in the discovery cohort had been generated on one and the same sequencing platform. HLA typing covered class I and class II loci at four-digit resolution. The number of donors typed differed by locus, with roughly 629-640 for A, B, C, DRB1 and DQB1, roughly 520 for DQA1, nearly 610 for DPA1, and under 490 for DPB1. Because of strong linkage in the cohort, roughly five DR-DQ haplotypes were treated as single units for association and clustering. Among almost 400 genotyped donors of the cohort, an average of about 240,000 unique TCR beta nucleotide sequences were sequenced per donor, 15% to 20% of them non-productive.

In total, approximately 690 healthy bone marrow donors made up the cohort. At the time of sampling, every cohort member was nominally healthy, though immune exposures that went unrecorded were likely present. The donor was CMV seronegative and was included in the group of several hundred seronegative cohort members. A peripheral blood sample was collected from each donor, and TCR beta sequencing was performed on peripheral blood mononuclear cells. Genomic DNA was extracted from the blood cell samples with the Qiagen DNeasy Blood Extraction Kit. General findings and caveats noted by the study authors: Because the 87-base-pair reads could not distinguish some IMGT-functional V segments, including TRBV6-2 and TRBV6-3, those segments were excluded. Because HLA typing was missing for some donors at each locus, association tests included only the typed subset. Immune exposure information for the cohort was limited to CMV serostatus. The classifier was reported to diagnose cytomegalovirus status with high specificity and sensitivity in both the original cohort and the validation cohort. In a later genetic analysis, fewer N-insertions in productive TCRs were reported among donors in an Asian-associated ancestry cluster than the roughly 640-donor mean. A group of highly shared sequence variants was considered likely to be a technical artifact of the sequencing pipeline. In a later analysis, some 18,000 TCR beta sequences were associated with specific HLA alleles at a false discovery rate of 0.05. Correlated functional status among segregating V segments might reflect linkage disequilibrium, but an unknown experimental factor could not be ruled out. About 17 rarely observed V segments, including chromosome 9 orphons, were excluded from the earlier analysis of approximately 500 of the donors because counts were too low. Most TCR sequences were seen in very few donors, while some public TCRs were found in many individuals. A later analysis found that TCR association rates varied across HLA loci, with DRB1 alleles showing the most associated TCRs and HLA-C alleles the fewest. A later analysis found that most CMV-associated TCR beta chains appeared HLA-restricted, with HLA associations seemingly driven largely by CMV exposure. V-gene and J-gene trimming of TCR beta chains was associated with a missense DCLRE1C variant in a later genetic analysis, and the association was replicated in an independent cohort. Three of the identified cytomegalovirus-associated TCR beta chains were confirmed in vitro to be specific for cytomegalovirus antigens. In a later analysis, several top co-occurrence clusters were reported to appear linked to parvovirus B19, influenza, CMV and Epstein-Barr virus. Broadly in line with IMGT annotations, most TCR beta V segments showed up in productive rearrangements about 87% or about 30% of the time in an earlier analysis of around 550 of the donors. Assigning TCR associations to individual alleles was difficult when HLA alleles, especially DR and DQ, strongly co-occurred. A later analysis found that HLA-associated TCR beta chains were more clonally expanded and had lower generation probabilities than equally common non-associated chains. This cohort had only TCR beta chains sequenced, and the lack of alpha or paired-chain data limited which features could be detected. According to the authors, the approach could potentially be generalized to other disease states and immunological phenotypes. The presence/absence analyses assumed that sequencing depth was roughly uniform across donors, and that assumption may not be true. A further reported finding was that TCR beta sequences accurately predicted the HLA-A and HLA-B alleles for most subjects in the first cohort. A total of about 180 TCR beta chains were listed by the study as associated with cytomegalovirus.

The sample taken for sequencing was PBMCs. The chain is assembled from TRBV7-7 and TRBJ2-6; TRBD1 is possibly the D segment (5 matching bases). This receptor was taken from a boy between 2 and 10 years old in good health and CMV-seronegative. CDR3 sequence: CASSLSRGTGANVLTF. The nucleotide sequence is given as TGTGCCAGCAGCTTAAGTAGGGGCACTGGGGCCAACGTCCTGACTTTC.